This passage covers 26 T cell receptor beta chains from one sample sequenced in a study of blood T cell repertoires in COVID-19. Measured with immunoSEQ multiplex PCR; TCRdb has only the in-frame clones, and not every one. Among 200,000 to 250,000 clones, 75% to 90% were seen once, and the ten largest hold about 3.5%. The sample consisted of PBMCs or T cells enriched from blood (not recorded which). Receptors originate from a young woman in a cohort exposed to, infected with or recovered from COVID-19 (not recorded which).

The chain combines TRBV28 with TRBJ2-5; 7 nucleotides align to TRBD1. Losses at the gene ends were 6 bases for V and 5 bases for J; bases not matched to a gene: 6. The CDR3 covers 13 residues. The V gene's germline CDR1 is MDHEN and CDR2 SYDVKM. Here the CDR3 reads CASREQGMETQYF. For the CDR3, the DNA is TGTGCCAGCAGGGAACAGGGGATGGAGACCCAGTACTTC.

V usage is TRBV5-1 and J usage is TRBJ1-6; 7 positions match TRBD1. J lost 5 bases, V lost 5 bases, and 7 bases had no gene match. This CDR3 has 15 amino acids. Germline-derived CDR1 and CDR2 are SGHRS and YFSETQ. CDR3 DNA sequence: TGCGCCAGCAGAGCCGGACAGGTTGATAATTCACCCCTCCACTTT. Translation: CASRAGQVDNSPLHF.

CDR3 nucleotide sequence: TGTGCCAGCAGCCAAGGTGGGGTAGGGGGCAACTATGGCTACACCTTC. It codes for CASSQGGVGGNYGYTF. The V gene is TRBV3-1 (or the pseudogene TRBV3-2), the J gene TRBJ1-2; 7 nucleotides line up with TRBD1. Germline trimming cut 1 base from V and 2 bases from J; bases unmatched to any gene: 7. Germline lookup yields CDR1 LGHDT and CDR2 YNNKEL (reference sequence). The CDR3 is 16 residues long.

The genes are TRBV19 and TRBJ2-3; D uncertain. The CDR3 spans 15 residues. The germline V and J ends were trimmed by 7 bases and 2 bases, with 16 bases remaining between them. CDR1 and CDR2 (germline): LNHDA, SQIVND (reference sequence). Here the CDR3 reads CASTVGWALTDTQYF. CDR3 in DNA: TGTGCCAGTACCGTTGGATGGGCCCTCACAGATACGCAGTATTTT.

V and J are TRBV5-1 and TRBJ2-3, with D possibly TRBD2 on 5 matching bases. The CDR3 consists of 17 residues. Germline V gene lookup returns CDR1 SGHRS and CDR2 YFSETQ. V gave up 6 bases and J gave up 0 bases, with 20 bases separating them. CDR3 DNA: TGCGCCAGCAATGTGGCACCCGTCTCGGGGAGCACAGATACGCAGTATTTT. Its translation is CASNVAPVSGSTDTQYF.

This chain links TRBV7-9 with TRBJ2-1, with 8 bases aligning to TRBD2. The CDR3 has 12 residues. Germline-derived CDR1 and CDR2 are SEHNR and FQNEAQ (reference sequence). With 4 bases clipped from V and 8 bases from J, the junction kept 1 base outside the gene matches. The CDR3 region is CASSSGGDEQFF. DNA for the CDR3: TGTGCCAGCAGCTCCGGGGGGGATGAGCAGTTCTTC.

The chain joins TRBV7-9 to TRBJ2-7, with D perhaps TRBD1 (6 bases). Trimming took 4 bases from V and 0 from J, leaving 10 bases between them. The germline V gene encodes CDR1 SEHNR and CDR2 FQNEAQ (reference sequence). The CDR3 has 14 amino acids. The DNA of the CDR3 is TGTGCCAGCAGCTCAGGACAGAGCTCCTACGAGCAGTACTTC. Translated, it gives CASSSGQSSYEQYF.

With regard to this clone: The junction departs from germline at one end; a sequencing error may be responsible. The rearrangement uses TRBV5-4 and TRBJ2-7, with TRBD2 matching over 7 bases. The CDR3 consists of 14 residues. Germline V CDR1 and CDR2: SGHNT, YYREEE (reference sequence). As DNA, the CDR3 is TGTGCCAGCAGCTTGGTGACTAGCTCCGACGAGCAGTACTTC. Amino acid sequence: CASSLVTSSDEQYF. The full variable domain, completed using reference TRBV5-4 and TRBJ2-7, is ETGVTQSPTHLIKTRGQQVTLRCSSQSGHNTVSWYQQALGQGPQFIFQYYREEENGRGNFPPRFSGLQFPNYSSELNVNALELDDSALYLCASSLVTSSDEQYFGPGTRLTVT.

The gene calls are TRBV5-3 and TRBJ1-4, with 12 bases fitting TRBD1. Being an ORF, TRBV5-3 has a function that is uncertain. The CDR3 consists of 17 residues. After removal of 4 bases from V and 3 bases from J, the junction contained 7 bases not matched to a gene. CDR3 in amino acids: CARSRRDRGLANEKLFF. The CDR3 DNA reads TGTGCCAGAAGCCGCCGGGACAGGGGGCTGGCTAATGAAAAACTGTTTTTT.

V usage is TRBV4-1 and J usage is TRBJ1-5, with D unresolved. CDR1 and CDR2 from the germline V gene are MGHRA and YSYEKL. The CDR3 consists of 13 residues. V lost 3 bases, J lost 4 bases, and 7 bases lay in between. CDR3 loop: CASSQGPNQPQHF. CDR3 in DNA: TGCGCCAGCAGCCAGGGCCCGAATCAGCCCCAGCATTTT.

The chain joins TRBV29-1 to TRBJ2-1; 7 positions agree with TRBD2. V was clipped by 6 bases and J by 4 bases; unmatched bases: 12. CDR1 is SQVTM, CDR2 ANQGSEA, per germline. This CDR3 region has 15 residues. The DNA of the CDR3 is TGCAGCGTGTCCCCTGGACTGGGACTATACAATGAGCAGTTCTTC. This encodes CSVSPGLGLYNEQFF.

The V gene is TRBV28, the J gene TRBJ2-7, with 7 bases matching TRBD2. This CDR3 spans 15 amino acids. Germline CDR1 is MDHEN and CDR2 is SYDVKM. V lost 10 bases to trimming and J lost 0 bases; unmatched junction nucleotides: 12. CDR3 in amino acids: CAISDPGTNSYEQYF. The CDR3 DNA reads TGTGCCATATCGGACCCCGGGACTAACTCCTACGAGCAGTACTTC.

The CDR3 loop is CASRQGRQPQHF. CDR3 nucleotides: TGTGCCAGTAGACAGGGGCGGCAGCCCCAGCATTTT. The V call is TRBV11-3, the J call TRBJ1-5; 8 positions agree with TRBD1. This CDR3 is built from 12 residues. Trimming took 9 bases from V and 7 from J; bases not matched to a gene: 5. The germline V gene encodes CDR1 SGHNT and CDR2 YENEEA. The full variable domain, in which reference TRBV11-3 and TRBJ1-5 provide the parts outside the CDR3, is EAGVVQSPRYKIIEKKQPVAFWCNPISGHNTLYWYLQNLGQGPELLIRYENEEAVDDSQLPKDRFSAERLKGVDSTLKIQPAELGDSAVYLCASRQGRQPQHFGDGTRLSIL.

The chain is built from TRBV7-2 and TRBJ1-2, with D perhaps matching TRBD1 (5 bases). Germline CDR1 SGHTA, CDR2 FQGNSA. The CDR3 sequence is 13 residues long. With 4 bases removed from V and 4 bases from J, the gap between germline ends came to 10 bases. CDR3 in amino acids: CASSSGFRYGYTF. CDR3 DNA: TGTGCCAGCAGCTCAGGGTTCCGCTATGGCTACACCTTC.

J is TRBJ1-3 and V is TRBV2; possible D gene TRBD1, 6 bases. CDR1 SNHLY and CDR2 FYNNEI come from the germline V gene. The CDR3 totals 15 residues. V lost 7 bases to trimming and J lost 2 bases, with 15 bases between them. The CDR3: CASNSDRLTGNTIYF. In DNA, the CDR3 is TGTGCCAGCAACTCGGACAGACTTACTGGAAACACCATATATTTT.

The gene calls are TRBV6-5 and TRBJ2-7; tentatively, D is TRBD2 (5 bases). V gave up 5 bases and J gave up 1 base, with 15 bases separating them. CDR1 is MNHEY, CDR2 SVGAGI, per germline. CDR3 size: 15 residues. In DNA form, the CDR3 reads TGTGCCAGCAGTCGTGCAGCGGATGGATCCTACGAGCAGTACTTC. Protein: CASSRAADGSYEQYF.

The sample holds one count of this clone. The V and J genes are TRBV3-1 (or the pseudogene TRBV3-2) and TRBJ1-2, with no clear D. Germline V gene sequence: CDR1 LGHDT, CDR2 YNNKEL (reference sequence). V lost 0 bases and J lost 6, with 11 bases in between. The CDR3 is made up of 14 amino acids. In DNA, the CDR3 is TGTGCCAGCAGCCAAGAGGCCGGGAACCATGGCTACACCTTC. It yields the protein CASSQEAGNHGYTF.

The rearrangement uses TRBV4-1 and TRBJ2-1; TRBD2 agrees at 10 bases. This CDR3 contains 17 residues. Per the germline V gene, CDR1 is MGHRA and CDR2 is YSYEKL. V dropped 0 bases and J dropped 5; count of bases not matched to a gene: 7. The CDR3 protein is CASSQDPGLAENNEQFF. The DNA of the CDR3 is TGCGCCAGCAGCCAAGACCCCGGACTAGCGGAGAACAATGAGCAGTTCTTC.

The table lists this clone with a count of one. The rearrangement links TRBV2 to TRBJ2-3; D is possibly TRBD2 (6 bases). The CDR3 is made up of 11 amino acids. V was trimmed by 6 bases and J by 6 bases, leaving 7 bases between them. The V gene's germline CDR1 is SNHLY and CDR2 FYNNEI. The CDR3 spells CASRGTDTQYF. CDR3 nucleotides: TGTGCCAGCAGGGGGACTGATACGCAGTATTTT.

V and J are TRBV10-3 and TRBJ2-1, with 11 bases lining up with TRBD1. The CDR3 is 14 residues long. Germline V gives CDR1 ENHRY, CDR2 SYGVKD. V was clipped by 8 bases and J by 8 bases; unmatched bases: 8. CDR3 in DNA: TGTGCCATCTGGCCCGGGACAGGGGGGCATGAGCAGTTCTTC. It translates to CAIWPGTGGHEQFF.

The CDR3 protein is CASSLAGTSTDTQYF. The CDR3 nucleotides are TGTGCCAGCAGCTTGGCCGGGACTAGCACAGATACGCAGTATTTT. The chain carries TRBV5-4 and TRBJ2-3, with TRBD2 as a possible D gene (6 bases). CDR1 SGHNT and CDR2 YYREEE come from the germline V gene (reference sequence). The V end lost 0 bases, the J end lost 0 bases, and 8 bases lay between the germline ends. The CDR3 length is 15 residues.

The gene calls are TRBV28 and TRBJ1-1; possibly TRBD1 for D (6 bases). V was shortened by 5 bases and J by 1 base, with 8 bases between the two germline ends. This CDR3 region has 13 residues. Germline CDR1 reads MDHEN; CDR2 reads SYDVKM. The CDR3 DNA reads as TGTGCCAGCAGTCAAGGGGGGAACACTGAAGCTTTCTTT. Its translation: CASSQGGNTEAFF.

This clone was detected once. DNA for the CDR3: TGTGCCAGCAGTGAAGAGGAGACAGGGGCTGACGAGCAGTACTTC. Translating it yields CASSEEETGADEQYF. The genes are TRBV6-1 and TRBJ2-7; 8 nucleotides match TRBD1. Germline CDR1 MNHNS, CDR2 SASEGT. The CDR3 covers 15 residues. With 1 base clipped from V and 5 bases from J, the junction kept 7 bases outside the gene matches.

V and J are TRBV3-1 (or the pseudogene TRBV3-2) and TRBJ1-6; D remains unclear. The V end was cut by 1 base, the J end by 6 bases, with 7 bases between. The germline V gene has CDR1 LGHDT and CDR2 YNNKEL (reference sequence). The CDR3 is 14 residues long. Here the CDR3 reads CASSQVFGNSPLHF. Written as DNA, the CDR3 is TGTGCCAGCAGCCAAGTGTTCGGTAATTCACCCCTCCACTTT.

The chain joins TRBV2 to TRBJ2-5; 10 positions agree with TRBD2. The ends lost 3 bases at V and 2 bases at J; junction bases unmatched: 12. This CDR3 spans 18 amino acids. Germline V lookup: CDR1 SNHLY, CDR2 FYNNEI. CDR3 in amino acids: CASSDWSRVAGGQETQYF. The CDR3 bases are TGTGCCAGCAGTGATTGGTCGAGAGTAGCGGGGGGACAAGAGACCCAGTACTTC.

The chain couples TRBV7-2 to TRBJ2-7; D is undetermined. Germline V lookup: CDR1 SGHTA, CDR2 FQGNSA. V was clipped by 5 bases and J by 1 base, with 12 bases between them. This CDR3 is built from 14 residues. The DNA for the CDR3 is TGTGCCAGCAGCCCTAAGCGCGAGTCCTACGAGCAGTACTTC. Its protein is CASSPKRESYEQYF.